This entry concerns a single T cell receptor (beta chain). Participants came from some 23 US areas, aged about 18 to 100 years. Original processing methods: Estimated nucleated cell counts came from reference gene primer amplification. Profiled with immunoSEQ multiplex PCR; TCRdb holds only in-frame clones, not every one. For V, J and clone size, that table is used; D and trimming come from the DNA. The sample consists of 180,000 or so clones, approximately 89% of them appearing once. The J segment lost 3 bases and the V segment lost 1 base, leaving 13 bases of the junction unmatched. This CDR3 comprises 19 residues. The germline V gene encodes CDR1 MGHRA and CDR2 YSYEKL. These data belong to a study of blood T cell repertoires in COVID-19. Study-level background: Italy, Spain and the United States were the sources of the convalescent and acute COVID-19 samples.

The genes are TRBV4-1 and TRBJ2-2, with 8 bases fitting TRBD2. The source of this sequence is a woman between 40 and 55 years old with acute COVID-19. Sequences were obtained from PBMCs or T cells enriched from blood (not recorded which). CDR3: CASSQAGGAGRVYTGELFF. The CDR3, as DNA: TGCGCCAGCAGCCAAGCCGGGGGGGCAGGTCGTGTGTACACCGGGGAGCTGTTTTTT.